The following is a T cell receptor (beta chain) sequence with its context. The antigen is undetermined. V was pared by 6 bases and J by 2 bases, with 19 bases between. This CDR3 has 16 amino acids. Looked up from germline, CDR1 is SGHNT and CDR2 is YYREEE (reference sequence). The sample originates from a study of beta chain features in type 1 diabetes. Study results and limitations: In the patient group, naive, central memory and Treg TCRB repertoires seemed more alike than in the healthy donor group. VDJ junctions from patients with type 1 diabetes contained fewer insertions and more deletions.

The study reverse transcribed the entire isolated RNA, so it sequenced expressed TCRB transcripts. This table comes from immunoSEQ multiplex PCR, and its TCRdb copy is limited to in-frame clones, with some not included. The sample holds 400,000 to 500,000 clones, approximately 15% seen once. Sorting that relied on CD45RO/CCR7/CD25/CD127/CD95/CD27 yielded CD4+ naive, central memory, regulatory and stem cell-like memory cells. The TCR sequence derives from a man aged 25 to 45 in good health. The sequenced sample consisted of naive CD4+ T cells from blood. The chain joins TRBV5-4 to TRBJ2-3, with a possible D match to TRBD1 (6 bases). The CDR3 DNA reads TGTGCCAGCACCCCACAGGGTTGGTCCTCCACAGATACGCAGTATTTT. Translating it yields CASTPQGWSSTDTQYF.